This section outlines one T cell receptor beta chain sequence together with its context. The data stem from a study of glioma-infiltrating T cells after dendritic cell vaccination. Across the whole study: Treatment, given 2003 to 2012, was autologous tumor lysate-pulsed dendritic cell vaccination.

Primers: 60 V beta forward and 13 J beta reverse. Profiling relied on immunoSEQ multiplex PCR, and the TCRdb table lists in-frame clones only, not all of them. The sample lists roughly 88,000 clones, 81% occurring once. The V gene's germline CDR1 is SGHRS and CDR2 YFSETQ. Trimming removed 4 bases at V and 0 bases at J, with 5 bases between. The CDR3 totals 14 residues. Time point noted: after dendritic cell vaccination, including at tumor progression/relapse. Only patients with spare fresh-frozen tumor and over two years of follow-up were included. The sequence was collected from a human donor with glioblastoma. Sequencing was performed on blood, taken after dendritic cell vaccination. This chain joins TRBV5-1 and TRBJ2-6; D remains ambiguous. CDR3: CASSRSSGANVLTF. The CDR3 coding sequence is TGCGCCAGCAGCCGCAGCTCTGGGGCCAACGTCCTGACTTTC.